This T cell receptor beta chain was observed in a study of blood T cell repertoires in COVID-19 (TCRdb year 2020). About the full investigation: Collaborator samples came from the United States, Italy and Spain and covered acute and convalescent phases of COVID-19. Nearly every sample came with metadata listing a de-identified subject ID, COVID-19 status, age in years and sex. Subjects who had been exposed to COVID-19, were actively infected with it, or had recovered from it provided the deeply sampled blood TCRbeta repertoires that made up the dataset. The samples were drawn from two sources: the first 160 participants of the ongoing ImmuneRACE study, and 1,000 to 1,500 subjects contributed by 6 global collaborators. The prospective study material was composed of cDNA or gDNA derived from T cells, B-cell-depleted T cells, or PBMCs. The repertoires were released in a freely available public database meant as a resource for research on the immune response to SARS-CoV-2. Where HLA class I and class II types were available, the types were taken from metadata supplied by the sample provider, not from assay-based typing.

The immunoSEQ Assay, a bias-controlled multiplex PCR, was used to amplify TCRbeta CDR3 regions from genomic DNA. As for the authors' bioinformatics: The number of nucleated cells in each sample was estimated from the amplification of reference gene primers within the assay. Sequence reads were collapsed and filtered to measure the absolute abundance of every unique TCRbeta CDR3 rearrangement. For each sample, productive Simpson clonality was calculated as the square root of Simpson's diversity index across productive rearrangements. TCRdb's version of the immuneACCESS table is confined to in-frame rearrangements and falls short of the full clone set. An unresolved V gene accounts for under half of the shortfall where checked; the remainder is of unknown origin. V and J calls and clone size are given by that table; D and trimming were obtained from the DNA. The sample table records around 250,000 clones; 70% to 90% of these occur just once. The ten largest make up 0.95% to 1.5% of the sample.

The study at large found these results: The quantity of clinical and demographic metadata differed by source and by participant and was supplied without curation.

To note about this clone: The antigen this receptor binds is unknown. It has no much larger one-base neighbor in the sample; base qualities were not kept.

In the prospective study, participants were about 18 to 100 years old, resided in fewer than 25 geographic areas of the United States, and were enrolled through a virtual design. To assign participants to cohorts, the prospective study relied on clinical history that participants themselves reported in a screening survey and a study questionnaire. In the prospective study, whole blood, serum and a nasopharyngeal or oropharyngeal swab were collected from each participant by mobile phlebotomists. Over an approximately two-month period, participants in the prospective study had the option of providing additional blood draws and questionnaires. Prospective study blood samples were shipped either frozen or at room temperature before DNA extraction. Specimen: PBMCs or T cells enriched from blood (not recorded which). The receptor comes from a woman aged 35 to 49 with acute COVID-19.

The sequenced DNA is TGTGCCAGCAGTTACTCAGGGAGGTATGGCTACACCTTC. This codes for CASSYSGRYGYTF. The sequence links TRBV6-5 to TRBJ1-2; the D gene cannot be resolved reliably. From the cysteine through the phenylalanine, the CDR3 covers 13 amino acids. The only DNA kept is the CDR3, 39 bases in frame from the first base. Trimming takes 0 bases from V and 5 bases from J, and the germline ends sit 7 bases apart. Based on the germline V gene, the CDR1 and CDR2 sequences are MNHEY and SVGAGI.